These T cell receptor beta chains were read from a single sample in a study of control samples from healthy donors and cancer patients. Here immunoSEQ multiplex PCR was the method, and the copy in TCRdb shows in-frame clones only, minus some. The repertoire has roughly 120,000 clones, around 89% of them found once; the top ten carry roughly 40%. Sequenced input: blood. The receptor source for this set is a middle-aged man in good health. The CDR3 runs from the conserved cysteine through the conserved F or W. The D gene is left open where the match is weak. Clone size is not always given. Where it is, it says once, few, many or a class for expanded clones.

v_gene	abundance	d_gene	j_gene	CDR3nt	CDR3aa
TRBV5-4	NA	NA	TRBJ1-3	TGTGCCAGCAGCCAAACAGGGGGAAACACCATATATTTT	CASSQTGGNTIYF
TRBV9	NA	NA	TRBJ2-5	TGTGCCAGCAGCGCCGGGACCTACCAAGAGACCCAGTACTTC	CASSAGTYQETQYF
TRBV30	once	NA	TRBJ1-1	TGTGCCTGGAGTTTCGACCCGGCCACTGAAGCTTTCTTT	CAWSFDPATEAFF
TRBV27	NA	NA	TRBJ1-6	TGTGCCAGCAGTTACGGACCCGATTCACCCCTCCACTTT	CASSYGPDSPLHF
TRBV28	NA	NA	TRBJ1-1	TGTGCCAGCAGTTTTTCTTTAGGCTTTACTGAAGCTTTCTTT	CASSFSLGFTEAFF
TRBV6-5	NA	TRBD1	TRBJ1-2	TGTGCCACCGACAGGGGTGGCTACACCTTC	CATDRGGYTF
TRBV7-2	NA	NA	TRBJ2-3	TGTGCCAGCAGCCCTCGGGGTCCTAGCACAGATACGCAGTATTTT	CASSPRGPSTDTQYF
TRBV19	NA	TRBD1	TRBJ2-1	TGTGCCAGTAGTCTCGGACAGGGGCGGAAGAACAATGAGCAGTTCTTC	CASSLGQGRKNNEQFF
TRBV6-6	NA	NA	TRBJ1-5	TGTGCCAGCAGTGTCATCAGGGGAGAGCAGCCCCAGCATTTT	CASSVIRGEQPQHF
TRBV19	NA	NA	TRBJ2-1	TGTGCCAGTAGTCCCGGAGGGTCCTACAATGAGCAGTTCTTC	CASSPGGSYNEQFF
TRBV19	few	TRBD2	TRBJ2-3	TGTGCCAGTAGAGGGACTAGCGGGGGCCCTAGCACAGATACGCAGTATTTT	CASRGTSGGPSTDTQYF
TRBV5-1	NA	NA	TRBJ2-7	TGCGCCAGCAGCTCTGGGGGCAGGGTGTGGAGCGAGCAGTACTTC	CASSSGGRVWSEQYF
TRBV27	NA	NA	TRBJ1-1	TGTGCCAGCAGTTACCGGGAGAACACTGAAGCTTTCTTT	CASSYRENTEAFF
TRBV6-5	NA	NA	TRBJ1-3	TGTGCCAGCAGTTACGGGGGGCGTGGAAACACCATATATTTT	CASSYGGRGNTIYF
TRBV29-1	NA	NA	TRBJ1-2	TGCAGCGTTATGGAAGCCGCAGACTATGGCTACACCTTC	CSVMEAADYGYTF
TRBV18	NA	NA	TRBJ2-5	TGTGCCAGCTCACCACCGGGACGTACCGAAGAGACCCAGTACTTC	CASSPPGRTEETQYF
TRBV30	NA	TRBD2	TRBJ2-3	TGTGCCTGGAGTGTACTAGCGGGGGCCACAGATACGCAGTATTTT	CAWSVLAGATDTQYF
TRBV18	NA	NA	TRBJ1-4	TGTGCCAGCTCACCACCGGGTGAAAAACTGTTTTTT	CASSPPGEKLFF
TRBV7-6	NA	NA	TRBJ2-5	TGTGCCAGCAGCTTAGGGGTTGGGGGGCAGCAAGAGACCCAGTACTTC	CASSLGVGGQQETQYF
TRBV7-2	once	TRBD2	TRBJ2-2	TGTGCCAGCAGCTTAGCGAGTAGCGGGTACACCGGGGAGCTGTTTTTT	CASSLASSGYTGELFF
TRBV10-3	NA	NA	TRBJ1-2	TGTGCCATCAGTGAGTCGGGAGGAAAAAATGGCTACACCTTC	CAISESGGKNGYTF
TRBV2	NA	NA	TRBJ2-1	TGTGCCAGCAGGCCATTGGCGGGGATAAACAATGAGCAGTTCTTC	CASRPLAGINNEQFF
TRBV30	NA	NA	TRBJ1-2	TGTGCCTGGAGTGTAGGGGGGGTGGCTGGCTACACCTTC	CAWSVGGVAGYTF
TRBV25-1	NA	NA	TRBJ2-7	TGTGCCAGCAGTGACAACTCCTACGAGCAGTACTTC	CASSDNSYEQYF
TRBV4-2	once	NA	TRBJ1-6	TGTGCCAGCAGCCAAGATTCACGGACAAGCTCCTATAATTCACCCCTCCACTTT	CASSQDSRTSSYNSPLHF
TRBV6-5	NA	NA	TRBJ1-2	TGTGCCAGCAGTAAATCGGGGGTGGGCTACACCTTC	CASSKSGVGYTF
TRBV6-6	NA	NA	TRBJ1-1	TGTGCCAGCAGCCCCCGAGGGGGGAGCGCTGAAGCTTTCTTT	CASSPRGGSAEAFF
TRBV5-5	NA	NA	TRBJ2-5	TGTGCCAGCAGCTTGTACCACGAGGAGACCCAGTACTTC	CASSLYHEETQYF
TRBV5-1	NA	NA	TRBJ1-4	TGCGCCAGCAGCTTGGGAGGACACGCAACTAATGAAAAACTGTTTTTT	CASSLGGHATNEKLFF
TRBV6-5	NA	NA	TRBJ2-3	TGTGCCGGCAGTCCGGTCCATACGCAGTATTTT	CAGSPVHTQYF
TRBV6-5	NA	NA	TRBJ1-3	TGTGCCAGCAGTAGTGACGCCTTCTCTGGAAACACCATATATTTT	CASSSDAFSGNTIYF
TRBV18	NA	NA	TRBJ2-3	TGTGCCAGCTCACTCACTCAGGGGTACGGAACAGATACGCAGTATTTT	CASSLTQGYGTDTQYF